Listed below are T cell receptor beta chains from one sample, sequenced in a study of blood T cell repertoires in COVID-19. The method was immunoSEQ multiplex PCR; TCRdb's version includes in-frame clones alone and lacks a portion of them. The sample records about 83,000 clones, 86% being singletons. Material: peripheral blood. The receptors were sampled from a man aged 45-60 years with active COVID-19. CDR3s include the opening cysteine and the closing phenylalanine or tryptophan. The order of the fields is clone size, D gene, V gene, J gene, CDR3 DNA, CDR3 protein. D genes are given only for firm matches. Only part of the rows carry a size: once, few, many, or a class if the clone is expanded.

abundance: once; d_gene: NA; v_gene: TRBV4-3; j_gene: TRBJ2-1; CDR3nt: TGCGCCAGCAGCCAAGATTCTGAAGGGAGGGAGCAGTTCTTC; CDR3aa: CASSQDSEGREQFF
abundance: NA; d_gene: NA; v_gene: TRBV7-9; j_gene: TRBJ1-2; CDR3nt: TGTGCCAGCAGCTTACCGGGAGGGCGGAGCTATGGCTACACCTTC; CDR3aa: CASSLPGGRSYGYTF
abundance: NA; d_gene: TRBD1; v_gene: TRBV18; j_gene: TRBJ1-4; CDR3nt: TGTGCCAGCTCACCTACAGGGGCGGGAGAAAAACTGTTTTTT; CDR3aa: CASSPTGAGEKLFF
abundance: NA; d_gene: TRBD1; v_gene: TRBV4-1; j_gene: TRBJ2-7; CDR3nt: TGCGCCAGCAGCCAAGATAGGCAGGGGGTTTACGAGCAGTACTTC; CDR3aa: CASSQDRQGVYEQYF
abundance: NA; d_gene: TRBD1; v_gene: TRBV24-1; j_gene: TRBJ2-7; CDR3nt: TGTGCCACCAGTGATACCCGGGACAGGGGGTACGAGCAGTACTTC; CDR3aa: CATSDTRDRGYEQYF
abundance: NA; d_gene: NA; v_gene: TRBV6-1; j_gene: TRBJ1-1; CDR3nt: TGTGCCAGCAGTGAATGGGGCGCGAAAGCTTTCTTT; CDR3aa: CASSEWGAKAFF
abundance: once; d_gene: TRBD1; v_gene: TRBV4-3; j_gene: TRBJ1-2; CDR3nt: TGCGCCAGCAGCCAAGATATGGCAGGGGGGCACACTAACTATGGCTACACCTTC; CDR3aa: CASSQDMAGGHTNYGYTF
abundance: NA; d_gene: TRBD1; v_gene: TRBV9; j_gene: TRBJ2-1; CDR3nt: TGTGCCAGCAGCGCACAGGGGGGTCCCTACAATGAGCAGTTCTTC; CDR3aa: CASSAQGGPYNEQFF
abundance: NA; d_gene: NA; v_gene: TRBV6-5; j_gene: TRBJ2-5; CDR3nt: TGTGCCAGCAGGATAACAGGGGGGGCTGGGGAGACCCAGTACTTC; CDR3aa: CASRITGGAGETQYF
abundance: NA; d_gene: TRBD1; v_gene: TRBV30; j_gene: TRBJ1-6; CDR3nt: TGTGCCTGGAGGCCTGGGACAGCAAGGGAGTCACCCCTCCACTTT; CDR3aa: CAWRPGTARESPLHF
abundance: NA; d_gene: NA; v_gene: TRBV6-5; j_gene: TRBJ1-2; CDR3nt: TGTGCCAGCAAGAACAGATCCCACTATGGCTACACCTTC; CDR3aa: CASKNRSHYGYTF
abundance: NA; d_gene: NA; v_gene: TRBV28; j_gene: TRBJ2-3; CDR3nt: TGTGCCAGCTCTCTAGGGGCGGGAAATACGCAGTATTTT; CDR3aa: CASSLGAGNTQYF
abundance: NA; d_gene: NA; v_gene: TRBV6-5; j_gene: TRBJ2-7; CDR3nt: TGTGCCAGCAGTTACTCCTCGGGGAGCTCCTACGAGCAGTACTTC; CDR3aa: CASSYSSGSSYEQYF
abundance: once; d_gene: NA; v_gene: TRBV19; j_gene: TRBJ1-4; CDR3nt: TGTGCCAGTAGTGCCCGGACAGTTGAAAAACTGTTTTTT; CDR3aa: CASSARTVEKLFF
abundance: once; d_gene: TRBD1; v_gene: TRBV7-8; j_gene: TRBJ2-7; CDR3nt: TGTGCCAGCAGCTCGGGACAGGGGGCGGTTTACGAGCAGTACTTC; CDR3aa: CASSSGQGAVYEQYF
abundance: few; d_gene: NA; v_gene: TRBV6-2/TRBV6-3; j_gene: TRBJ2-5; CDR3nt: TGTGCCAGCAGTTACCTCGAGACCCAGTACTTC; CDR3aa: CASSYLETQYF
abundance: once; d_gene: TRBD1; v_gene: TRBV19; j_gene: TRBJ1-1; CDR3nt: TGTGCCAGTAGTATGAGGGGACAGGGCAACCTGGGGAACACTGAAGCTTTCTTT; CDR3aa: CASSMRGQGNLGNTEAFF
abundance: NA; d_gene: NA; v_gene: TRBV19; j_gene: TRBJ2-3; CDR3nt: TGTGCCAGTAGTGGGGGGGGCGGACCACCCCGGGATACGCAGTATTTT; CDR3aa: CASSGGGGPPRDTQYF
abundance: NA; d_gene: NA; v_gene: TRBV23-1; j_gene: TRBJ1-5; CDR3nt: TGCGCCAGCAGTCGGGCAGGCGTACGGAATCAGCCCCAGCATTTT; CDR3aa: CASSRAGVRNQPQHF
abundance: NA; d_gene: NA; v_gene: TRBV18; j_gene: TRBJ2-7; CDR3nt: TGTGCCAGCTCACCACCGTATGGGGGGATCACCTACGAGCAGTACTTC; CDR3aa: CASSPPYGGITYEQYF
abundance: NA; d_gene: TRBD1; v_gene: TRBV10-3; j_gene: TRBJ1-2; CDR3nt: TGTGCCATCAGTGAGTTGCCCGGGACAGGGGGCGCCGGTGGCTACACCTTC; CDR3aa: CAISELPGTGGAGGYTF
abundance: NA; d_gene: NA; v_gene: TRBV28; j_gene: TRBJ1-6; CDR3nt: TGTGCCAGCAGTAGCGGGGGGGTTCGGTATAATTCACCCCTCCACTTT; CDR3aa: CASSSGGVRYNSPLHF
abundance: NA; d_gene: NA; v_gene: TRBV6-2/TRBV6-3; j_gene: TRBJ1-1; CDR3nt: TGTGCCAGCAGCCGACAGGAAATGAACACTGAAGCTTTCTTT; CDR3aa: CASSRQEMNTEAFF
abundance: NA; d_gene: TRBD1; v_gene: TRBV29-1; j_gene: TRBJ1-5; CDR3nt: TGCAGCGTTTCACAAACAGGGGGCCGGGGCAATCAGCCCCAGCATTTT; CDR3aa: CSVSQTGGRGNQPQHF
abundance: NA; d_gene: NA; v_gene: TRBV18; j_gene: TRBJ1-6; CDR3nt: TGTGCCAGCTCACCACCAATCGGGGGAACTTATAATTCACCCCTCCACTTT; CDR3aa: CASSPPIGGTYNSPLHF
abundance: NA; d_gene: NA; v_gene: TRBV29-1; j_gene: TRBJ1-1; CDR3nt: TGCAGCGTTAAAGGCCACGACTACACTGAAGCTTTCTTT; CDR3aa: CSVKGHDYTEAFF
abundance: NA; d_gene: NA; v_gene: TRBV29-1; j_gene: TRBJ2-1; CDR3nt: TGCAGCTCCCGATCGGGAGTTCGGAATGAGCAGTTCTTC; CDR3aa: CSSRSGVRNEQFF
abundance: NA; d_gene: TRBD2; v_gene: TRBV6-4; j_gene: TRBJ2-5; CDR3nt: TGTGCCAGCAGTCCTCAAGGCGGGGGAGAGACCCAGTACTTC; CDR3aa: CASSPQGGGETQYF
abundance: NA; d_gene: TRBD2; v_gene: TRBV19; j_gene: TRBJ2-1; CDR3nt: TGTGCCAGTAGTATAAGCGGGGGTTCCTACAATGAGCAGTTCTTC; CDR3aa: CASSISGGSYNEQFF
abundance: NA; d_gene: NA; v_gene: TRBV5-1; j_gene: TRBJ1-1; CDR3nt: TGCGCCAGCAGCTTGGGTCCACAGAACACTGAAGCTTTCTTT; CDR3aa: CASSLGPQNTEAFF
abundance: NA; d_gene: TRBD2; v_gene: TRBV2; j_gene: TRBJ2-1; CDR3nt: TGTGCCAGCAAAGGGTCCCCGGGGGGTGGTGAGCAGTTCTTC; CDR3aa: CASKGSPGGGEQFF